This TCR beta chain is drawn from a study of T cell responses to AZD1222 COVID-19 vaccine. General study results and limits: Baseline testing showed seropositivity in only 5 or 6 AZD1222 recipients. Epitopes outside B.1.351 and B.1.1.7 mutated regions reportedly drew nearly half of spike TCRs. Following two doses of AZD1222, Spike-specific TCR breadth and depth rose. The study sampled repertoires only after the peak T cell response.

This CDR3 has 14 residues. CDR1 is SGHDT and CDR2 is YYEEEE in the germline V gene. V gave up 3 bases and J gave up 3 bases, with 12 bases separating them. Data came from immunoSEQ multiplex PCR; TCRdb stores just in-frame clones and leaves some out. The sample includes about 99,000 clones, 80% to 95% of them seen just once. This clone was seen only once. Its matching antigen is unknown. The genes are TRBV5-6 and TRBJ1-1, with D possibly being TRBD1 (6 bases). Sequenced here: peripheral blood, sampled 28 days after the second AZD1222 dose. This TCR was recovered from an adult who received the AZD1222 COVID-19 vaccine. DNA of the CDR3: TGTGCCAGCAGCTCAATTTACAGGGACACTGAAGCTTTCTTT. Protein product: CASSSIYRDTEAFF.